This T cell receptor (beta chain) emerged from a study of Graves' ophthalmopathy and Graves' hyperthyroidism. Study as a whole: By definition, stable hyperthyroidism involved no ophthalmopathy within 18 months of follow-up.

This clonotype was counted only a few times. Its cognate antigen is unknown. RNA transcripts yielded amplified TCR beta CDR3 regions. The first-round RT-PCR employed HTBI primers together with the Qiagen OneStep RT-PCR kit. A multiplex PCR was then performed as the second round. From the multiplex PCR reads, TCRdb called clonotypes with MiXCR, one entry per CDR3 protein. The sample shows 450,000 to 600,000 distinct CDR3 sequences, under 45% of them seen only once. Study-wide results and limits: A roughly 76% specificity and just under 90% sensitivity were achieved by a 13-signature model that separated ophthalmopathy from stable hyperthyroidism.

Germline V gives CDR1 GTSNPN, CDR2 SVGIG (reference sequence). After removal of 3 bases from V and 2 bases from J, the junction contained 3 bases not matched to a gene. This CDR3 comprises 13 residues. The authors enrolled newly diagnosed hyperthyroidism patients aged 18 to 65 with under 2 months' duration. This receptor was taken from an adult man with Graves' hyperthyroidism. Sample: peripheral blood or thyroid tissue (not recorded which). The rearrangement uses TRBV30 and TRBJ1-1, with 7 bases matching TRBD1. Here the CDR3 reads CAWRGGLNTEAFF. CDR3 DNA sequence: TGTGCCTGGAGAGGGGGCCTAAACACTGAAGCTTTCTTT.